This T cell receptor beta chain originates from a study of human T cells and chemical hapten exposure. Broader study findings: Controls formed significantly fewer large CDR3 similarity clusters than expanded TCRs did.

Unique molecular identifiers were affixed to discrete cDNA molecules within the library. TCRdb reanalysed the RACE reads using MiXCR and keeps one entry per CDR3 protein. The sample lists some 200,000 distinct CDR3 sequences; around 20% were seen once. Germline CDR1 reads MDHEN; CDR2 reads SYDVKM. The CDR3 consists of 13 residues. V shed 5 bases, J shed 5 bases, and the junction held 3 bases outside the gene matches. This clonotype was counted a few times. Its antigen is not known. Time point given: patch test 1, 2 weeks after DPC sensitization. The treatment: therapeutic diphenylcyclopropenone sensitization with weekly scalp DPC. Donation of samples came from alopecia patients who were 18 to 70 years old and suitable for DPC.

The V call is TRBV28, the J call TRBJ1-1, with 9 bases that match TRBD1. The specimen comprised whole blood, sampled in connection with sensitization to the hapten diphenylcyclopropenone (DPC). The TCR comes from a woman aged 45-65 years with alopecia areata. Some clones in this sample may be carry-over from other donors' samples. The CDR3 DNA sequence: TGTGCCAGCAGTACAGGGGGCTGGACTGAAGCTTTCTTT. Translating gives CASSTGGWTEAFF.